These 9 T cell receptor beta chains were all obtained from the same sample, sequenced in a study of HIV-infected patients and healthy controls (dated 2014 in TCRdb). Whole blood was used without cell fractionation, so the repertoire reflected all unsorted peripheral T cells. The library came from 5' RACE. Sequenced using an Illumina MiSeq. 400 to 550 ng RNA was reverse transcribed with SuperScript III using primers against the alpha and beta constant regions. Separate alpha and beta chain libraries were generated by chain-specific third strand synthesis with multiplexing indices. The public reads were run again by TCRdb, first through fastp at Q25 and then through MiXCR, and only productive beta chains were kept. Every CDR3 protein is listed once, alongside the most common genes and DNA of its rows. The sample data list approximately 16,000 distinct CDR3 sequences, and 9% to 9.5% of these were observed just once. The ten top clones hold approximately 5% of the sample.

Input material: blood. Source of these receptors: an adult in good health.

This clonotype was picked up many times. This chain joins TRBV6-5 and TRBJ2-1; D is ambiguous. The CDR3 length is 14 residues. Trimming took off 4 bases at V and 3 bases at J, with 10 bases between the two ends. CDR1 is MNHEY, CDR2 SVGAGI, per germline. For the CDR3, the DNA is TGTGCCAGCAGTTTCCATCAAAACTACAATGAGCAGTTCTTC. This translates into CASSFHQNYNEQFF.

The sample holds a few counts of this clonotype. The chain employs TRBV19 and TRBJ2-2; TRBD2 matches 12 bases. The germline V gene encodes CDR1 LNHDA and CDR2 SQIVND (reference sequence). The CDR3 loop spans 15 amino acids. With V trimmed by 7 bases and J by 5 bases, 5 bases remained unmatched. The CDR3 nucleotides are TGTGCCAGTATTATTACTAGCGGGGGGACCGGGGAGCTGTTTTTT. Its translation: CASIITSGGTGELFF.

The chain carries TRBV7-2 and TRBJ2-5; 7 bases match TRBD1. CDR1 and CDR2 (germline): SGHTA, FQGNSA. Trimming took 6 bases from V and 5 from J; bases not matched to a gene: 9. The CDR3 loop spans 14 amino acids. In DNA form, the CDR3 reads TGTGCCAGCAGTTTTAGGGGGCTTGAGGAGACCCAGTACTTC. This gives the protein CASSFRGLEETQYF.

This clonotype was found many times. V and J are TRBV5-5 and TRBJ1-2, with unresolved D. Germline CDR1 reads SGHKS; CDR2 reads YYEKEE (reference sequence). V was pared by 0 bases and J by 4 bases, with 7 bases between. The CDR3 covers 13 residues. This CDR3 is CASSLELSYGYTF. The DNA for the CDR3 is TGTGCCAGCAGCTTGGAGCTAAGCTATGGCTACACCTTC. Using reference TRBV5-5 and TRBJ1-2 for the parts outside the CDR3, the full variable domain is DAGVTQSPTHLIKTRGQQVTLRCSPISGHKSVSWYQQVLGQGPQFIFQYYEKEERGRGNFPDRFSARQFPNYSSELNVNALLLGDSALYLCASSLELSYGYTFGSGTRLTVV.

V and J are TRBV12-3 or TRBV12-4 and TRBJ1-5; D unclear. The ends were cut back, 3 bases at V and 3 bases at J, with 3 bases in the middle. This CDR3 comprises 12 residues. The CDR3 sequence: CASSFDNQPQHF. CDR3 coding DNA: TGTGCCAGCAGTTTTGACAATCAGCCCCAGCATTTT.

This clonotype appeared a few times. The chain employs TRBV28 and TRBJ1-2; 9 bases line up with TRBD1. Per the germline V gene, CDR1 is MDHEN and CDR2 is SYDVKM. The length of the CDR3 is 17 residues. J lost 7 bases, V lost 2 bases, and 14 bases had no gene match. The CDR3 bases are TGTGCCAGCAGTTTAGCGGCCGCAGGGGACAGGGATCGTGGCTACACCTTC. Encoded protein: CASSLAAAGDRDRGYTF.

This clonotype is medium-sized by share. V and J are TRBV11-2 and TRBJ2-7; 8 bases match TRBD2. The germline CDR1 and CDR2 sequences are SGHAT and FQNNGV. The ends lost 2 bases at V and 6 bases at J; junction bases unmatched: 3. The CDR3 is 13 amino acids. Written as DNA, the CDR3 is TGTGCCAGCAGCTTACAGGGGACTAGCGAGCAGTACGTC. It specifies CASSLQGTSEQYV.

This clonotype was detected many times. The V gene is TRBV5-1, the J gene TRBJ2-3; TRBD1 or TRBD2 may be the D gene (5 bases each). Deletions cut 3 bases from V and 3 bases from J, with 17 bases between. The CDR3 loop spans 16 amino acids. The V gene's germline CDR1 is SGHRS and CDR2 YFSETQ. Written as DNA, the CDR3 is TGCGCCAGCAGCTCCGGGACCATACCCCCGACAGATACGCAGTATTTT. Translated: CASSSGTIPPTDTQYF.

This clonotype was counted many times. The chain carries TRBV7-2 and TRBJ2-5; D possibly corresponds to TRBD1 (5 bases). Germline V CDR1 and CDR2: SGHTA, FQGNSA. V lost 6 bases, J lost 2 bases, and 10 bases lay in between. This CDR3 region has 13 residues. Written as DNA, the CDR3 is TGTGCCAGCAGGGAGACAGCGCAAGAGACCCAGTACTTC. Translation: CASRETAQETQYF.